This T cell receptor (beta chain) was identified in a study of blood T cell repertoires in COVID-19. Sequencing used immunoSEQ multiplex PCR; TCRdb keeps in-frame clones, though not all of them. The sample gives about 98,000 clones, roughly 86% of which show up once; around a tenth is in the top ten. CDR1 MNHEY and CDR2 SVGEGT come from the germline V gene. Trimming at V came to 4 bases and at J to 1 base, leaving 10 bases not matched to a gene. The CDR3 runs 17 residues. The source material was peripheral blood. The source is a man aged 50 to 59 with acute or convalescent COVID-19. The chain joins TRBV6-2 or TRBV6-3 to TRBJ2-7, with TRBD2 matching over 10 bases. In DNA form, the CDR3 reads TGTGCCAGCAGTTCCGGACTAGCGGAGAGGGTGTCCTACGAGCAGTACTTC. Amino acids: CASSSGLAERVSYEQYF.